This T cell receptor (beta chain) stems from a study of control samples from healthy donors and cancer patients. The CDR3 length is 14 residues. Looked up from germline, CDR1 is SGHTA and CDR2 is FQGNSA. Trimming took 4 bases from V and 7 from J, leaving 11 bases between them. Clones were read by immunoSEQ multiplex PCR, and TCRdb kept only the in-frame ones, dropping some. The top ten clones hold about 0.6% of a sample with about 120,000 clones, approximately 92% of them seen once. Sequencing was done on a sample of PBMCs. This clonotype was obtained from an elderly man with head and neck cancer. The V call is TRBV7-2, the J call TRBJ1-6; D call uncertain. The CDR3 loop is CASSSQLANSPLHF. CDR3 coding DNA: TGTGCCAGCAGCTCACAGCTAGCCAATTCACCCCTCCACTTT.